This T cell receptor beta chain stems from a study of shared clonotypes between healthy human individuals (dated by TCRdb to the early 2020s). About the full investigation: A few men and a couple of women, aged 18 to 49 years, made up the cohort. Per donor, leukapheresis produced somewhere between about 0.8 and 9 billion PBMCs. To estimate repertoire size and how much clonotype sharing occurs between individuals, the study deeply sequenced the blood TCR repertoires of several healthy adults. To increase sequencing depth and limit assay-specific biases, TCR repertoire library preparation and sequencing were carried out by different laboratories using diverse techniques. Per donor, three plates each were used for CD4 naive and CD4 memory, two for CD8 naive, and one for CD8 memory.

As to this clone: The specificity of this receptor is unknown. One base away there is no much larger clone; base qualities are not given. Other DNA sequences in the same sample also yield this CDR3.

Donors were healthy HIV-negative adults with no recently reported acute infections or vaccinations. Only Caucasian adults living in Nashville, Tennessee, USA were represented among the donors. Magnetic negative selection was used to enrich CD4+ T cells, after which naive cells were positively selected on CD45RA and the negative fraction became the memory subset. After blood collection by leukapheresis, PBMCs were isolated using Ficoll-Histopaque density gradient centrifugation and then cryopreserved in the vapor phase of liquid nitrogen. Analytical flow cytometry was used to check the purity and quantity of every magnetically sorted T cell population. From each sorted fraction, genomic DNA was isolated and quantified by UV absorbance on a Nanodrop 2000c. Using the deep immunoSEQ assay, TCR CDR3 regions were amplified from genomic DNA by multiplex PCR. Extracted genomic DNA from each cell subset was distributed evenly across all wells of several immunoSEQ 96-well plates, and each plate was treated as a replicate. For sorted subsets, roughly 0.2 ug genomic DNA, equal to tens of thousands of T cell genomes, was loaded into each replicate PCR. The purified libraries were quantified using a Qubit 3.0 fluorometer, sized with a Bioanalyzer 2100, and then quantified again using the KAPA Library Quantification kit. Each immunoSEQ 96-well plate was sequenced on its own single-read 150-cycle Illumina NextSeq 550 flow cell. Concerning the study's data processing: Because the immunoSEQ output held only junctional sequences and lacked quality scores, the filtering could not match the filtering applied to full-length reads. Sequences were annotated with PyIR, a Python wrapper for IgBLAST v1.9, using IMGT germline references to assign V/J genes and CDR3. Any read was removed if the V/J assignment was weak (E-value above 1e-6), the CDR3 was missing, or the read contained stop codons, out-of-frame junctions, or ambiguous translated residues. V3J clonotypes were defined as sequences sharing an identical inferred V gene, J gene, and CDR3 amino acid sequence. Percentage overlap between repertoires was calculated by dividing the number of shared unique clonotypes by the size of the smaller repertoire. Three approaches were used to assess repertoire richness: RTK rarefaction, the Chao1 estimator, and Recon v2.1 estimates of unobserved clonotypes. Generation probabilities for all TCRbeta clonotypes obtained by the gDNA method from a handful of donors were computed using OLGA. TCRdb mirrors the immuneACCESS table, restricted to in-frame sequences. Some clones are absent from its copies; in checked studies, under half trace to an unresolved V gene, and the reason for the others is unknown. From that table come the V and J calls and clone size; the DNA was used to work out D and trimming. The sample yields roughly 220,000 clones; about 65% were counted once. The top ten clones comprise 11% of the sample.

Points the paper makes about the study in general: Sampling was limited to blood, and TCR repertoires in tissue likely differ from TCR repertoires in blood. Compared with non-shared clonotypes, clonotypes shared by all four sorted-subset donors had higher generation probabilities. Incomplete sequencing was indicated by rarefaction of sorted-subset datasets, despite the large sequencing depth. Based on pairwise subsampling, the degree of clonotype sharing among donors was expected to be affected by sequencing depth. Because the study included a small number of donors, the genetic and exposure-history diversity represented was limited. Estimated clonotype richness was generally larger for naive than for memory subsets. When a handful of donors were compared, the shared fraction of clonotypes was roughly 4.8% for naive CD4, less than 4% for naive CD8, more than 2% for memory CD4, and less than 0.45% for memory CD8.

Trimming leaves V shorter by 3 bases and J shorter by 8 bases, with the junction holding 12 bases beyond the gene matches. From the germline V gene, CDR1 is SGHTA and CDR2 is FQGTGA. The CDR3 runs 16 residues from the cysteine to the phenylalanine. Only CDR3 DNA is held: 48 bases, read in frame from base 1. The TCR was taken from a man aged 30 to 45 in good health. This sequence uses TRBV7-3 and TRBJ2-2, and 7 junction bases match TRBD1. The sequenced sample consisted of memory CD4+ T cells sorted from blood. In light of the paper, this sample's cell subset or site label describes: CD45RA-negative fraction. The DNA sequence follows: TGTGCCAGCAGCTTCGGTGCAGGGGGTCCTAGAGGGGAGCTGTTTTTT. Its protein product is CASSFGAGGPRGELFF.